The rows below give T cell receptor beta chains drawn from one sample of a study of OX40 agonist ivuxolimab in advanced cancers. The repertoire was sequenced with immunoSEQ multiplex PCR; TCRdb's copy has only in-frame clones and lacks some. Of roughly 15,000 clones listed, roughly 71% are singletons. Sequenced here: CD4+ or CD8+ T cells sorted from blood, sampled in a trial of the OX40 agonist ivuxolimab. Receptors originate from an adult with an advanced solid tumor such as melanoma, head and neck, liver or kidney cancer. Each CDR3 is given with its conserved first and last residue. The order of the fields is CDR3 DNA, CDR3 protein, clone size, J gene, V gene, D gene. D genes are given only for firm matches. The listing skips clone size in some rows; elsewhere it reads once, few, many or a size class.

DNA: TGTGCCAGTACTCTAGCTGGGGCAGGGGGCCCCTACGAGCAGTACTTC
CDR3: CASTLAGAGGPYEQYF
size: NA
J: TRBJ2-7
V: TRBV19
D: TRBD1

DNA: TGCGCCAGCAGCTCAATAGACAATGAGCAGTTCTTC
CDR3: CASSSIDNEQFF
size: few
J: TRBJ2-1
V: TRBV5-1
D: NA

DNA: TGTGCCAGCAGTTTTCGGGCCGCTAATAACGAGCAGTACTTC
CDR3: CASSFRAANNEQYF
size: medium-sized
J: TRBJ2-7
V: TRBV28
D: NA

DNA: TGCGCCAGCAGCCAAGAATACAGGGAGACAGATACGCAGTATTTT
CDR3: CASSQEYRETDTQYF
size: NA
J: TRBJ2-3
V: TRBV4-1
D: NA

DNA: TGTGCCAGCAGCGTAGAACCTAGCGCAGTCTCCTACGAGCAGTACTTC
CDR3: CASSVEPSAVSYEQYF
size: NA
J: TRBJ2-7
V: TRBV9
D: NA

DNA: TGTGCCAGCACCCCAGGGGGTGGAGGCGAGCAGTACTTC
CDR3: CASTPGGGGEQYF
size: NA
J: TRBJ2-7
V: TRBV27
D: TRBD1

DNA: TGTGCCAGCAGCTTGGATGGGTTGGCAAAGAATTCACCCCTCCACTTT
CDR3: CASSLDGLAKNSPLHF
size: once
J: TRBJ1-6
V: TRBV5-8
D: NA

DNA: TGTGCCAGCAGCCCCCAAACAGGCCCCATGAACACTGAAGCTTTCTTT
CDR3: CASSPQTGPMNTEAFF
size: NA
J: TRBJ1-1
V: TRBV11-2
D: NA

DNA: TGTGCCAGCACCTACAGCCTTTATAGCAATCAGCCCCAGCATTTT
CDR3: CASTYSLYSNQPQHF
size: NA
J: TRBJ1-5
V: TRBV27
D: NA

DNA: TGTGCCAGCACCGAGGGCCGGGTCACCGGGGAGCTGTTTTTT
CDR3: CASTEGRVTGELFF
size: NA
J: TRBJ2-2
V: TRBV2
D: NA

DNA: TGTGCCAGCAGTCATGGACAGTCAACCTCCTACGAGCAGTACTTC
CDR3: CASSHGQSTSYEQYF
size: NA
J: TRBJ2-7
V: TRBV5-6
D: NA

DNA: TGTGCCATCAGTGAGGGGGGTGCGAGCAATCAGCCCCAGCATTTT
CDR3: CAISEGGASNQPQHF
size: NA
J: TRBJ1-5
V: TRBV10-3
D: NA

DNA: TGTGCCAGCAGCCACTCTGGGGCCAACGTCCTGACTTTC
CDR3: CASSHSGANVLTF
size: NA
J: TRBJ2-6
V: TRBV11-3
D: NA

DNA: TGTGTAAGCGGGGGCTCCTACGAGCAGTACTTC
CDR3: CVSGGSYEQYF
size: NA
J: TRBJ2-7
V: TRBV6-5
D: TRBD2

DNA: TGCGCCAGCAGCCAAGAATCGACACCTTATGGCTACACCTTC
CDR3: CASSQESTPYGYTF
size: NA
J: TRBJ1-2
V: TRBV4-3
D: NA

DNA: TGTGCCAGCAGTTTATACAAGAACACTGAAGCTTTCTTT
CDR3: CASSLYKNTEAFF
size: NA
J: TRBJ1-1
V: TRBV28
D: NA